These 18 T cell receptor beta chains came from one sample sequenced in a study of Ad26.COV2.S vaccination and SARS-CoV-2 variants. The treatment was: about 20 received Ad26.COV2.S at low or high dose, single or two shots; roughly five received placebo; per-sample allocation not given. At day 63 after the first vaccine or placebo injection, samples were drawn. Libraries were prepared by immunoSEQ multiplex PCR; TCRdb keeps only in-frame clonotypes and omits some of them. Of roughly 380,000 clones in the sample, more than 75% were seen once. Sample: peripheral blood, taken in a trial of Ad26.COV2.S vaccine versus placebo. The receptors here all came from a person aged 18-65 years who received the Ad26.COV2.S COVID-19 vaccine or a placebo.

A note on this clone: A read error may produce the germline difference seen at one junction end. V is TRBV7-7 and J is TRBJ2-1, with 7 bases fitting TRBD1. This CDR3 has 15 residues. The V gene's germline CDR1 is SSHAT and CDR2 FNYEAQ (reference sequence). Here the CDR3 reads CASSPDRLSYNEQFF. The CDR3 bases are TGTGCTAGCAGCCCGGACAGGCTCTCCTACAATGAGCAGTTCTTC.

The chain combines TRBV15 with TRBJ1-4; D remains ambiguous. V dropped 4 bases and J dropped 11 bases, with 23 bases sitting between them. This CDR3 spans 16 amino acids. In germline, CDR1 is LNHNV, CDR2 YYDKDF (reference sequence). The CDR3 DNA sequence: TGTGCCACCAGCACTCCCCAATACACCGGAGGTGAGAAACTGTTTTTT. Protein: CATSTPQYTGGEKLFF. Complete variable domain (other parts from reference TRBV15 and TRBJ1-4): DAMVIQNPRYQVTQFGKPVTLSCSQTLNHNVMYWYQQKSSQAPKLLFHYYDKDFNNEADTPDNFQSRRPNTSFCFLDIRSPGLGDTAMYLCATSTPQYTGGEKLFFGSGTQLSVL.

This chain uses TRBV19 with TRBJ1-2; 7 bases agree with TRBD1. The ends lost 7 bases at V and 0 bases at J; junction bases unmatched: 11. This CDR3 comprises 16 residues. Germline V gene data show CDR1 as LNHDA and CDR2 as SQIVND (reference sequence). CDR3 loop: CASNRRDSYSNYGYTF. Written as DNA, the CDR3 is TGTGCCAGTAATCGCCGGGACAGCTATTCTAACTATGGCTACACCTTC. Complete variable domain (other parts from reference TRBV19 and TRBJ1-2): DGGITQSPKYLFRKEGQNVTLSCEQNLNHDAMYWYRQDPGQGLRLIYYSQIVNDFQKGDIAEGYSVSREKKESFPLTVTSAQKNPTAFYLCASNRRDSYSNYGYTFGSGTRLTVV.

This sequence joins TRBV10-3 and TRBJ1-1; the D gene is possibly TRBD1 (5 bases). V lost 10 bases, J lost 7 bases, and 10 bases lay in between. The CDR3 has 10 residues. CDR1 is ENHRY and CDR2 is SYGVKD in the germline V gene. For the CDR3, the DNA is TGTGCCACATGGAGGGGTGAAGCTTTCTTT. Residues: CATWRGEAFF.

This chain links TRBV12-3 or TRBV12-4 with TRBJ1-1; 10 bases match TRBD1. After removal of 7 bases from V and 4 bases from J, the junction contained 3 bases not matched to a gene. CDR3 length: 13 amino acids. CDR3 nucleotide sequence: TGTGCCAGCAACGGACAGGGGGGCACTGAAGCTTTCTTT. Residues: CASNGQGGTEAFF.

The rearrangement joins TRBV18 to TRBJ2-1; a weak D match, TRBD1 (5 bases). Between the trimmed V and J ends, which lost 8 bases and 9 bases, there was a span of 14 bases. The CDR3 has 12 amino acids. Germline CDR1 and CDR2: KGHSH and LQKENI. The CDR3 sequence: CASSNTGIEQFF. CDR3 nucleotide sequence: TGTGCCAGCAGCAATACAGGTATTGAGCAGTTCTTC.

This clone was observed a few times. The V call is TRBV2, the J call TRBJ1-5, with TRBD1 identical over 8 bases. This CDR3 is built from 20 residues. Germline CDR1 SNHLY, CDR2 FYNNEI. V shed 6 bases, J shed 0 bases, and the junction held 19 bases outside the gene matches. The CDR3 sequence is CASSHLGTGQVSGSNQPQHF. CDR3 coding DNA: TGTGCCAGCAGCCACCTTGGAACGGGACAGGTCTCAGGTAGCAATCAGCCCCAGCATTTT.

The V and J genes are TRBV4-2 and TRBJ2-7, with D possibly being TRBD1 (5 bases). The length of the CDR3 is 15 residues. V lost 8 bases, J lost 3 bases, and 20 bases lay in between. Germline CDR1 LGHNA, CDR2 YNFKEQ. The CDR3 nucleotides are TGTGCCAGCGGCGCGAGGTCTAGGGGTTACTACGAGCAGTACTTC. It encodes CASGARSRGYYEQYF.

The chain links TRBV5-1 to TRBJ2-7; D is perhaps TRBD1 (6 bases). CDR1 is SGHRS and CDR2 is YFSETQ in the germline V gene. V gave up 3 bases and J gave up 8 bases, with 15 bases separating them. The CDR3 contains 13 residues. As DNA, the CDR3 is TGCGCCAGCAGCTCGCCGGGACAACCCAAGCAGTACTTC. It is translated as CASSSPGQPKQYF.

This chain uses TRBV6-2 or TRBV6-3 with TRBJ2-7, with 12 bases that match TRBD1. Germline V lookup: CDR1 MNHEY, CDR2 SVGEGT. V was clipped by 2 bases and J by 5 bases; unmatched bases: 7. The CDR3 is 16 residues long. The CDR3, as DNA: TGTGCCAGCAGTTACCCGGGACAGGGGGCAGCGGACGAGCAGTACTTC. Protein sequence: CASSYPGQGAADEQYF.

This chain joins TRBV3-1 (or the pseudogene TRBV3-2) and TRBJ1-2; D is possibly TRBD1 (6 bases). The V end lost 4 bases, the J end lost 6 bases, and 15 bases lay between the germline ends. The CDR3 sequence is 14 residues long. Germline V lookup: CDR1 LGHDT, CDR2 YNNKEL (reference sequence). The CDR3 region has the DNA TGTGCCAGCAGCCCCCGTAGGGGGGGGAATGGCTACACCTTC. It translates to CASSPRRGGNGYTF.

The chain carries TRBV6-6 and TRBJ1-1; no reliable D call. This CDR3 contains 14 residues. Germline loops: CDR1 MNHNY, CDR2 SVGAGI (reference sequence). The germline V and J ends were trimmed by 2 bases and 1 base, with 8 bases remaining between them. This chain's CDR3 is CASSYQGQNTEAFF. DNA of the CDR3: TGTGCCAGCAGTTACCAAGGCCAGAACACTGAAGCTTTCTTT.

V usage is TRBV4-3 and J usage is TRBJ1-5; D uncertain. The CDR3 totals 14 residues. Germline assignment: CDR1 LGHNA and CDR2 YSLEER. Trimming cost V 2 bases and J 0 bases, with 5 bases left between them. This chain's CDR3 is CASSQWGSNQPQHF. CDR3 nucleotide sequence: TGCGCCAGCAGCCAATGGGGTAGCAATCAGCCCCAGCATTTT.

The chain links TRBV27 to TRBJ2-7; TRBD2 aligns across 11 bases. The CDR3 is made up of 18 amino acids. V trimming: 8 bases; J trimming: 2 bases; junction bases outside the gene matches: 17. In germline, CDR1 is MNHEY, CDR2 SMNVEV (reference sequence). The chain's CDR3 is CASRENGRPGLAAYEQYF. The CDR3 nucleotides read TGTGCCAGCCGAGAAAATGGCAGACCGGGACTAGCGGCCTACGAGCAGTACTTC.

This chain links TRBV30 with TRBJ2-1, with D hard to call. Germline V gene sequence: CDR1 GTSNPN, CDR2 SVGIG (reference sequence). With 0 bases removed from V and 8 bases from J, the gap between germline ends came to 11 bases. The CDR3 has 13 amino acids. The CDR3 DNA sequence: TGTGCCTGGAGTGTCTTTTTTTCGGATGAGCAGTTCTTC. Translated, it gives CAWSVFFSDEQFF.

This clone turned up a few times. This chain links TRBV9 with TRBJ1-2; 7 bases match TRBD1. Trimming at V came to 2 bases and at J to 7 bases, leaving 8 bases not matched to a gene. The CDR3 totals 14 residues. Germline CDR1 is SGDLS and CDR2 is YYNGEE. CDR3 in DNA: TGTGCCAGCAGCGTTGGGACAGCCCTTTTTGGCTACACCTTC. Translating gives CASSVGTALFGYTF.

This sequence joins TRBV7-9 and TRBJ1-1; D is uncertain. The germline V gene has CDR1 SEHNR and CDR2 FQNEAQ (reference sequence). V dropped 8 bases and J dropped 4 bases, with 11 bases sitting between them. The CDR3 has 12 amino acids. The CDR3 region is CASRTGSTEAFF. CDR3 sequence (DNA): TGTGCCAGCCGGACGGGGAGCACTGAAGCTTTCTTT.

This chain links TRBV7-9 with TRBJ2-7, with D hard to call. V lost 2 bases and J lost 5, with 19 bases in between. CDR3 length equals 16 residues. The germline V gene encodes CDR1 SEHNR and CDR2 FQNEAQ (reference sequence). The CDR3 DNA follows: TGTGCCAGCAGCTTAACCCCCTTGGAAAGGTTCCACGAGCAGTACTTC. Translating it yields CASSLTPLERFHEQYF.